This T cell receptor (beta chain) stems from a study of regulatory T cells in long-lasting Graves disease. Stated time point: persistent/refractory GD, antithyroid drugs over 5 years with positive TRAb. Generation of the TCR library employed RNA extracted from PBMCs. Through Arm-PCR of CDR3 regions and iRepertoire HTBI primers, TCR beta libraries were built. MiXCR, applied by TCRdb to the multiplex PCR reads, yields one record per CDR3 protein. The profile covers 300,000 to 500,000 distinct CDR3 sequences, with 20% appearing a single time and 20% to 25% taken by the ten largest. The starting material was peripheral blood mononuclear cells (PBMCs), obtained when the disease was refractory, from a patient treated with antithyroid drugs. This receptor was obtained from a female donor with Graves disease.

Here the CDR3 DNA reads TGTGCCAGCAGCTCAACCCGGGACAGTTATAATTCACCCCTCCACTTT. It is translated as CASSSTRDSYNSPLHF. The chain combines TRBV7-2 with TRBJ1-6; 7 bases map to TRBD1. The J segment lost 4 bases and the V segment lost 4 bases, leaving 7 bases of the junction unmatched. The CDR3 is 16 residues long. Germline V gives CDR1 SGHTA, CDR2 FQGNSA.